The T cell receptor beta chain described here comes from a study of cytomegalovirus exposure and HLA in healthy donors. CDR1 WNHNN and CDR2 SYGVQD come from the germline V gene (reference sequence). This CDR3 region has 12 residues. V was clipped by 2 bases and J by 7 bases, with 5 bases between them. Researchers ran the PCR with 60 Vbeta and 13 Jbeta primers. Clones were read by immunoSEQ multiplex PCR, and TCRdb kept only the in-frame ones, dropping some. The data hold around 260,000 clones, with about four fifths observed a single time. Sequencing was done on a sample of PBMCs. The sequence came from a girl aged 2 to 10 in good health and CMV-seronegative. The rearrangement joins TRBV10-1 to TRBJ2-2; TRBD1 might be the D (5 bases). CDR3 in DNA: TGCGCCAGCAGTGAGACAGGCGGGGAGCTGTTTTTT. It encodes CASSETGGELFF.